Below, one TCR beta chain is given with its context. Its antigen remains unknown. V lost 3 bases and J lost 8, with 10 bases in between. The CDR3 sequence is 13 residues long. Germline lookup yields CDR1 ENHRY and CDR2 SYGVKD. This sample is drawn from a study of T cell responses to AZD1222 COVID-19 vaccine. Whole-study findings and limits: Per reports, nearly half of all spike-specific TCRs target regions that are unmutated in variants.

Here immunoSEQ multiplex PCR was the method, and the copy in TCRdb shows in-frame clones only, minus some. There are 75,000 to 95,000 clones in the sample; about nine tenths occur only once, and under 5.5% lies in the top ten. The sequence was obtained from an adult who received the AZD1222 COVID-19 vaccine. Sequenced here: peripheral blood, sampled 28 days after the second AZD1222 dose. The chain recombines TRBV10-3 with TRBJ1-4; D possibly corresponds to TRBD1 (5 bases). The chain's CDR3 is CAISDRASEKLFF. The CDR3 region has the DNA TGTGCCATCAGTGACAGGGCCAGCGAAAAACTGTTTTTT.